This is a list of T cell receptor beta chains from one sample in a study of T cells in Graves' hyperthyroidism and ophthalmopathy. TCRdb re-called the multiplex PCR reads with MiXCR, one entry per CDR3 protein. The table has some 400,000 distinct CDR3 sequences, about 15% seen once. The material sequenced was blood. The receptors derive from a woman in her fifties or sixties with Graves' hyperthyroidism. The CDR3 runs from the conserved cysteine through the conserved F or W. D genes are given only for firm matches. Not all rows give a size; the values are once, few, many and, for expanded clones, a class.

j_gene,d_gene,v_gene,abundance,CDR3aa,CDR3nt
TRBJ2-7,TRBD2,TRBV2,many,CASTETIAGGYEQYF,TGTGCCAGCACCGAGACAATAGCGGGAGGGTACGAGCAGTACTTC
TRBJ1-5,-,TRBV20-1,-,CSARPYDGLNQPQHF,TGCAGTGCTAGGCCCTATGATGGGTTAAATCAGCCCCAGCATTTT
TRBJ1-4,-,TRBV27,many,CASSLQTGGNEKLFF,TGTGCCAGCAGTCTTCAGACAGGCGGGAATGAAAAACTGTTTTTT
TRBJ2-2,-,TRBV5-1,-,CASRPQGYTGELFF,TGCGCCAGCAGACCCCAGGGTTACACCGGGGAGCTGTTTTTT
TRBJ2-7,-,TRBV5-1,many,CASSLGGGLEQYF,TGCGCCAGCAGCTTGGGAGGGGGGCTCGAGCAGTACTTC
TRBJ1-4,-,TRBV7-9,-,CASSLVQSNEKLFF,TGTGCCAGCAGCTTGGTCCAGTCGAATGAAAAACTGTTTTTT
TRBJ2-5,-,TRBV28,many,CASSTGGREETQYF,TGTGCCAGCAGCACAGGGGGGCGGGAGGAGACCCAGTACTTC
TRBJ2-7,-,TRBV28,-,CASSFRALNEQYF,TGTGCCAGCAGTTTTAGGGCCCTCAACGAGCAGTACTTC
TRBJ2-5,TRBD2,TRBV5-1,once,CASSTGLAAKETQYF,TGCGCCAGCAGCACGGGACTAGCGGCTAAAGAGACCCAGTACTTC
TRBJ1-5,-,TRBV20-1,few,CSARRQENQSQHF,TGCAGTGCTAGGAGACAGGAGAATCAGTCCCAGCATTTT
TRBJ1-1,-,TRBV7-9,-,CASSLPGLTEAFF,TGTGCCAGCAGCTTACCCGGCTTAACTGAAGCTTTCTTT
TRBJ2-7,-,TRBV2,many,CASSEDSSPTFRQYF,TGTGCCAGCAGTGAAGACAGCTCACCTACATTCAGGCAGTACTTC
TRBJ2-3,TRBD1,TRBV5-1,few,CASSGRTGGLADTQYF,TGCGCCAGCAGCGGACGGACAGGGGGCCTCGCAGATACGCAGTATTTT
TRBJ1-2,TRBD1,TRBV2,many,CASSRQGSNYGYTF,TGTGCCAGCAGCAGACAGGGATCGAACTATGGCTACACCTTC
TRBJ1-1,TRBD1,TRBV19,few,CASSPTGVYSEAFF,TGTGCCAGTAGCCCGACAGGGGTTTATTCTGAAGCTTTCTTT
TRBJ2-1,TRBD2,TRBV3-1,many,CASSPGSSGSGNEQFF,TGTGCCAGCAGCCCCGGGTCCAGCGGGAGTGGCAATGAGCAGTTCTTC
TRBJ2-7,-,TRBV6-5,many,CASSYSGTLTYEQYF,TGTGCCAGCAGTTACTCCGGGACCCTTACCTACGAGCAGTACTTC
TRBJ2-1,-,TRBV19,many,CASTLRGTSSYNEQFF,TGTGCCAGTACCCTTAGGGGGACCAGCTCCTACAATGAGCAGTTCTTC
TRBJ2-3,-,TRBV20-1,many,CSAVGRGRGDTQYF,TGCAGTGCTGTTGGGAGGGGGCGGGGAGATACGCAGTATTTT
TRBJ2-3,TRBD2,TRBV12-3/TRBV12-4,many,CASSLVGFLLTSGSEADTQYF,TGTGCCAGCAGTTTAGTTGGGTTCCTCCTCACTAGCGGGAGTGAGGCAGATACGCAGTATTTT
TRBJ1-4,-,TRBV30,once,CAWSLYEKLFF,TGTGCCTGGAGCCTGTATGAAAAACTGTTTTTT
TRBJ2-1,-,TRBV20-1,-,CSASRLLRDEQFF,TGCAGTGCTAGTCGACTACTCCGGGATGAGCAGTTCTTC
TRBJ2-5,-,TRBV7-9,few,CASSLAAGQQETQYF,TGTGCCAGCAGCTTAGCCGCTGGACAGCAAGAGACCCAGTACTTC
TRBJ2-1,-,TRBV6-1,few,CASRIGLFNEQFF,TGTGCCAGCAGGATTGGACTATTCAATGAGCAGTTCTTC
TRBJ2-1,TRBD2,TRBV18,-,CASSPRSGGNEQFF,TGTGCCAGCTCACCACGGTCGGGGGGCAATGAGCAGTTCTTC
TRBJ1-1,-,TRBV7-9,-,CASSLVTGAGTEAFF,TGTGCCAGCAGCTTAGTTACGGGGGCTGGTACTGAAGCTTTCTTT
TRBJ2-2,-,TRBV27,many,CASSLSGGIATGELFF,TGTGCCAGCAGTTTATCGGGGGGCATAGCCACCGGGGAGCTGTTTTTT
TRBJ1-5,-,TRBV10-3,-,CAISESMGGNQPQHF,TGTGCCATCAGTGAGTCGATGGGCGGCAATCAGCCCCAGCATTTT
TRBJ2-1,-,TRBV7-3,many,CASSARTAYRQFF,TGTGCCAGCAGCGCACGAACAGCCTACCGGCAGTTCTTC
TRBJ1-4,TRBD1,TRBV5-1,few,CASSPGQPENEKLFF,TGCGCCAGCAGCCCGGGACAGCCTGAGAATGAAAAACTGTTTTTT
TRBJ2-2,-,TRBV27,many,CASSLRRGTGELFF,TGTGCCAGCAGTTTACGGCGCGGCACCGGGGAGCTGTTTTTT
TRBJ1-4,TRBD1,TRBV20-1,-,CSAITSDRGYEKLFF,TGCAGTGCTATAACTTCGGACAGGGGGTATGAAAAACTGTTTTTT
TRBJ2-3,-,TRBV11-3,many,CASSLHTDTQYF,TGTGCCAGCAGCTTACACACAGATACGCAGTATTTT
TRBJ1-3,TRBD1,TRBV30,many,CAWTEGQAYVGNTIYF,TGTGCCTGGACTGAGGGACAGGCGTACGTTGGAAACACCATATATTTT
TRBJ2-1,TRBD1,TRBV28,many,CASSLYRGYNEQFF,TGTGCCAGCAGTTTATACAGGGGGTACAATGAGCAGTTCTTC
TRBJ2-4,-,TRBV20-1,few,CGARVISDSRAKNIQYF,TGCGGTGCTAGAGTGATTAGCGACTCTCGAGCCAAAAACATTCAGTACTTC
TRBJ1-2,-,TRBV7-9,-,CASSLVTAGSGYTF,TGTGCCAGCAGCTTAGTGACGGCAGGGAGTGGCTACACCTTC
TRBJ2-3,TRBD2,TRBV7-9,-,CASSWGPGLAGRGTDTQYF,TGTGCCAGCAGCTGGGGCCCGGGACTAGCGGGAAGAGGCACAGATACGCAGTATTTT
TRBJ2-2,TRBD2,TRBV18,few,CASSEGLAGSSTGELFF,TGTGCCAGCTCAGAGGGACTAGCGGGAAGCAGCACCGGGGAGCTGTTTTTT
TRBJ2-1,TRBD2,TRBV24-1,-,CATSDLAGAYNEQFF,TGTGCCACCAGTGATTTAGCGGGAGCCTACAATGAGCAGTTCTTC
TRBJ1-1,-,TRBV20-1,many,CSATGPPVNTEAFF,TGCAGTGCTACGGGACCCCCCGTGAACACTGAAGCTTTCTTT